This T cell receptor beta chain was profiled in a study of cytotoxic CD8 clonotypes in ibrutinib-treated CLL. Study-wide background: Among the samples, the mean was approximately 250,000 productive templates and 75,000 to 95,000 productive rearrangements. Whole-study findings and limits: Samples from sustained-remission and progressing patients were taken at different times. Baseline clonality was higher than in age-matched healthy donors and moved in step with circulating CD8+ T-cell counts.

This clone has only one observation. No antigen is known for it. T cells were sequenced at a targeted depth of 1 in 200,000 to 1 in 1 million. TCRdb's copy holds only in-frame clones and misses some; the assay was immunoSEQ multiplex PCR. The data contain nearly 300,000 clones, 76% of them singletons. Specimen: PBMCs, collected at disease progression, from a patient treated with ibrutinib. This clonotype was sampled from a human donor with chronic lymphocytic leukemia.

In DNA, the CDR3 is TGTGCCAGCAGCTTAAGACTAGTACGTACGGGGAACTACGAGCAGTACTTC. Its protein product is CASSLRLVRTGNYEQYF. This chain connects TRBV7-9 to TRBJ2-7, with D possibly being TRBD2 (6 bases). Trimming removed 2 bases at V and 3 bases at J, with 20 bases between. This CDR3 comprises 17 residues. CDR1 SEHNR and CDR2 FQNEAQ come from the germline V gene (reference sequence). Filled out from reference TRBV7-9 and TRBJ2-7, the complete variable domain reads DTGVSQNPRHKITKRGQNVTFRCDPISEHNRLYWYRQTLGQGPEFLTYFQNEAQLEKSRLLSDRFSAERPKGSFSTLEIQRTEQGDSAMYLCASSLRLVRTGNYEQYFGPGTRLTVT.